This T cell receptor beta chain was observed in a study of T cell responses to AZD1222 COVID-19 vaccine. The study's findings and limits: The study found Spike-specific TCR breadth and depth rose after two AZD1222 doses.

Regarding this clone: The antigen is undetermined.

Measured with immunoSEQ multiplex PCR; TCRdb has only the in-frame clones, and not every one. The profile shows 95,000 to 150,000 clones, more than 85% of them singletons. Per the germline V gene, CDR1 is LGHDT and CDR2 is YNNKEL (reference sequence). This CDR3 region has 15 residues. With 1 base clipped from V and 2 bases from J, the junction kept 2 bases outside the gene matches. The sample consisted of peripheral blood, taken 28 days after the second AZD1222 dose. The sequence derives from an adult who received the AZD1222 COVID-19 vaccine. This chain uses TRBV3-1 (or the pseudogene TRBV3-2) with TRBJ2-3; 8 bases agree with TRBD2. The CDR3 DNA follows: TGTGCCAGCAGCCAAGGCGGGGGGCCCACAGATACGCAGTATTTT. Its protein product is CASSQGGGPTDTQYF.